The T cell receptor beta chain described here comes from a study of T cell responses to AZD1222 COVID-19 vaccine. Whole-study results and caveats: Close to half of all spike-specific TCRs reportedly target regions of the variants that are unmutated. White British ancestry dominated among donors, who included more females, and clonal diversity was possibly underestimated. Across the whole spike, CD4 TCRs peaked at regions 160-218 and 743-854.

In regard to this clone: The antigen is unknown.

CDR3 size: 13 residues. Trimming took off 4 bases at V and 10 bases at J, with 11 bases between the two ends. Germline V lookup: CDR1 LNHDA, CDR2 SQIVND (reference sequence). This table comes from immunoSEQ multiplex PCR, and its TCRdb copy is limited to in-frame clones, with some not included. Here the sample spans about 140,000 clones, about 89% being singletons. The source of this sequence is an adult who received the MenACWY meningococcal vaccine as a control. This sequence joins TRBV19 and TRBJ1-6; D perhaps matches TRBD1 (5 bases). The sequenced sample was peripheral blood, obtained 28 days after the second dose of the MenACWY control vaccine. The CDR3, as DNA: TGTGCCAGTAGTACCTCCAGGGAATCACCCCTCCACTTT. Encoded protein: CASSTSRESPLHF.